Given below is one TCR beta chain in context. What this receptor recognizes is not known. One junction end does not reproduce the germline sequence, and a read error may be involved. At the DNA level, this CDR3 is encoded by other sequences in the same sample as well. The data are from a study of T cells and Merkel cell carcinoma outcomes (dated by TCRdb to about 2020). In the study overall: The study looked at whether the tumor T-cell repertoire and T-cell density could predict clinical outcome in patients with Merkel cell carcinoma.

Beyond this particular receptor, the publication reports: According to the report, clinical outcomes in Merkel cell carcinoma patients could be predicted using T-cell density together with features of the T-cell repertoire.

CDR1 and CDR2 were assigned from the germline V gene (reference sequence) as SEHNR and FQNEAQ. The CDR3 holds 13 amino acids from the cysteine to the phenylalanine. The retained sequence is limited to the CDR3, 39 bases, with the frame set at the first base. The samples were obtained from people who had Merkel cell carcinoma. The library was built by means of the immunoSEQ multiplex PCR assay. TCRdb took this table from immuneACCESS and kept in-frame rearrangements with V and J called. Such tables lack part of the clones; where checked against another copy, unresolved V genes explain under half of the gap, and the rest is unexplained. The sample yields about 510 clones; 85% to 90% were counted once. The ten most abundant clones make up around 12% of the sample.

The chain is made from TRBV7-9 and TRBJ2-5, with the D gene not clear enough to name. Material for sequencing was tumor tissue from Merkel cell carcinoma. The receptor comes from a human donor with Merkel cell carcinoma. The CDR3 protein sequence reads: CASSYIAQETQYF. The nucleotides read TGTGCTAGCAGCTACATAGCCCAAGAGACCCAGTACTTC.